These 21 T cell receptor beta chains originate from one sample sequenced in a study of T-cell reconstitution after alpha-beta-depleted transplantation in children. Unique molecular identifiers featured in how the TCRbeta library was prepared. TCRdb re-called the PCR reads through MiXCR, storing one row per CDR3 protein. The data hold fewer than 550,000 distinct CDR3 sequences, with roughly an eighth observed a single time. The specimen was PBMCs, mostly from graft donor cells, collected 180 days after TCRalphabeta/CD19-depleted stem cell transplant. These receptors all stem from a female patient between 2 and 15 years old who had a stem cell transplant for aplastic anemia, so the T cells may come from the graft donor.

The rearrangement joins TRBV6-1 to TRBJ2-5; 8 bases fit TRBD1. The CDR3 has 14 residues. Germline values: CDR1 MNHNS, CDR2 SASEGT. Trimming cost V 3 bases and J 2 bases; bases outside gene matches: 2. CDR3 region: CASSEDRAQETQYF. CDR3 in DNA: TGTGCCAGCAGTGAGGACAGGGCACAAGAGACCCAGTACTTC.

J is TRBJ2-7 and V is TRBV20-1, with 11 positions matching TRBD2. The CDR3 is made up of 16 amino acids. Trimming cost V 3 bases and J 6 bases; bases outside gene matches: 13. CDR1 is DFQATT and CDR2 is SNEGSKA in the germline V gene (reference sequence). CDR3 sequence: CSASDLTSGRPAEQYV. DNA of the CDR3: TGCAGTGCTAGTGATCTTACTAGCGGGAGACCGGCCGAGCAGTACGTC.

This clonotype showed up many times. The chain carries TRBV28 and TRBJ2-2; D might be TRBD1 or TRBD2, each matching 6 bases. CDR3 length: 12 residues. Trimming took 6 bases from V and 6 from J, leaving 8 bases between them. From germline, CDR1 is MDHEN and CDR2 SYDVKM. The CDR3 DNA reads as TGTGCCAGCAGAAGGGGGGCCGGGGAGCTGTTTTTT. Protein sequence: CASRRGAGELFF.

Only a few counts were recorded for this clonotype. The chain employs TRBV20-1 and TRBJ1-6; D is unclear. Trimming took 5 bases from V and 5 from J, leaving 10 bases between them. CDR3 length: 13 residues. Germline assignment: CDR1 DFQATT and CDR2 SNEGSKA (reference sequence). CDR3 bases: TGCAGTGCTTCCGATCCGGATAATTCACCCCTCCACTTT. Translating gives CSASDPDNSPLHF.

This clonotype was counted a few times. V gene TRBV25-1 combines with J gene TRBJ2-7; possibly TRBD1 for D (5 bases). Trimming left V 9 bases short and J 1 base short, with 25 bases between. CDR1 and CDR2 from the germline V gene are MGHDK and SYGVNS. CDR3 length equals 17 residues. The CDR3 spells CARVDGGRRTKSYEQYV. The CDR3 DNA reads as TGTGCCAGAGTTGACGGCGGAAGGCGGACAAAATCCTACGAGCAGTACGTC.

The chain uses TRBV18 and TRBJ1-5, with 7 bases aligning to TRBD1. Germline CDR1 and CDR2: KGHSH and LQKENI. The CDR3 consists of 16 residues. V lost 6 bases and J lost 3; bases outside the gene matches: 11. In nucleotides, the CDR3 is TGTGCCAGCTCGCCGGCGTCGGGACAGCACAATCAGCCCCAGCATTTT. This sequence encodes CASSPASGQHNQPQHF.

To note about this clonotype: This may arise from a read error, as a much more abundant clone is one base away. The gene calls are TRBV6-1 and TRBJ2-5; D unclear. CDR3 length: 14 residues. Per the germline V gene, CDR1 is MNHNS and CDR2 is SASEGT. V was trimmed by 7 bases and J by 5 bases, leaving 17 bases between them. The CDR3 bases are TGTGCCAGCACCCAAGGTTTCACGCGGGAGACCCAGTACTTC. Its translation is CASTQGFTRETQYF.

In this sample, this clonotype turned up a few times. V usage is TRBV28 and J usage is TRBJ1-3; 10 bases are a match to TRBD1. The V segment lost 0 bases and the J segment 2 bases; nucleotides outside the gene matches: 1. The CDR3 extends over 16 amino acids. Germline lookup yields CDR1 MDHEN and CDR2 SYDVKM. CDR3 nucleotides: TGTGCCAGCAGTTTATGGGGGACAGGGGCTGGAAACACCATATATTTT. Translating it yields CASSLWGTGAGNTIYF.

There are a few counts of this clonotype. The V call is TRBV7-9, the J call TRBJ1-1; possible D gene TRBD1, 6 bases. Looked up from germline, CDR1 is SEHNR and CDR2 is FQNEAQ (reference sequence). Trimming stripped 5 bases from V and 6 bases from J, with 13 bases between. CDR3 size: 13 residues. CDR3 residues: CASSDGQPPEAFF. In DNA, the CDR3 is TGTGCCAGCAGCGACGGACAGCCACCTGAAGCTTTCTTT.

This clonotype was seen only a few times. The V gene is TRBV20-1, the J gene TRBJ2-1, with 9 bases aligning to TRBD1. The CDR3 loop spans 14 amino acids. Unmatched junction bases numbered 7, after V lost 2 bases and J lost 8 bases. CDR1 is DFQATT and CDR2 is SNEGSKA in the germline V gene (reference sequence). Here the CDR3 DNA reads TGCAGTGCTAGACCGGGACAGGGAAGGGATGAGCAGTTCTTC. Translating it yields CSARPGQGRDEQFF.

This clonotype was observed a few times. The chain has TRBV9 and TRBJ2-1; no firm D call. Trimming left V 0 bases short and J 2 bases short, with 9 bases between. CDR1 and CDR2 from the germline V gene are SGDLS and YYNGEE. There are 15 residues in the CDR3. The CDR3 loop reads CASSVVGTAYNEQFF. CDR3 nucleotides: TGTGCCAGCAGCGTAGTTGGCACCGCCTACAATGAGCAGTTCTTC.

This clonotype was found a few times. V is TRBV6-5 and J is TRBJ1-3; TRBD1 agrees at 8 bases. The germline V gene has CDR1 MNHEY and CDR2 SVGAGI. V gave up 2 bases and J gave up 8 bases; unmatched junction bases: 8. The CDR3 has 15 residues. CDR3 region: CASSYIGRGPYTIYF. CDR3 nucleotides: TGTGCCAGCAGTTACATTGGCAGGGGGCCGTACACCATATATTTT.

This clonotype was picked up a small number of times. The chain links TRBV19 to TRBJ2-2; 10 bases agree with TRBD2. Trimming at V came to 7 bases and at J to 2 bases, leaving 4 bases not matched to a gene. CDR1 and CDR2 (germline): LNHDA, SQIVND (reference sequence). This CDR3 has 15 residues. The DNA of the CDR3 is TGTGCCAGTATCCGACTAGCGGGTAACACCGGGGAGCTGTTTTTT. It is translated as CASIRLAGNTGELFF.

This clonotype was seen only a few times. J is TRBJ1-6 and V is TRBV6-5; perhaps TRBD1 as D (5 bases). Germline V lookup: CDR1 MNHEY, CDR2 SVGAGI. V was cut by 8 bases and J by 10 bases, with 21 bases left in between. The CDR3 has 15 residues. CDR3 bases: TGTGCCAGCCCCCCGGAGGGGAGGGAAGGCTCACCCCTCCACTTT. It encodes CASPPEGREGSPLHF.

This clonotype showed up just a few times. The chain has TRBV12-3 or TRBV12-4 and TRBJ1-6, with 9 positions matching TRBD1. J was trimmed by 8 bases and V by 10 bases; bases with no gene match: 6. The CDR3 has 13 residues. CDR3 sequence (DNA): TGTGCCACCCGGGGACAGGGCTATTCACCCCTCCACTTT. Its translation: CATRGQGYSPLHF.

This clonotype has just a few counts. This may stem from a read error, because a much larger clone lies one nucleotide away. The chain combines TRBV6-2 or TRBV6-3 with TRBJ2-1; D is uncertain. Germline assignment: CDR1 MNHEY and CDR2 SVGEGT. Trimming pared 5 bases from V and 13 bases from J, leaving 9 bases between. This CDR3 has 10 amino acids. CDR3 loop: CASSSTGQFF. The CDR3 DNA reads as TGTGCCAGCAGTAGTACGGGCCAGTTCTTC.

The chain combines TRBV7-6 with TRBJ2-1; unclear D gene. There are 15 residues in the CDR3. V was pared by 5 bases and J by 2 bases, with 13 bases between. CDR1 SGHVS and CDR2 FNYEAQ come from the germline V gene. CDR3 residues: CASSETTITYNEQFF. The CDR3 nucleotides read TGTGCCAGCAGCGAGACAACCATTACCTACAATGAGCAGTTCTTC.

This clonotype was detected a few times. DNA of the CDR3: TGTGCCACCAGGACACCGGGACAGGGGAACACCGGGGAGCTGTTTTTT. This encodes CATRTPGQGNTGELFF. This chain joins TRBV24-1 and TRBJ2-2; TRBD1 aligns across 9 bases. Germline assignment: CDR1 KGHDR and CDR2 SFDVKD. Germline trimming cut 7 bases from V and 1 base from J; bases unmatched to any gene: 6. The CDR3 is 16 residues long.

This clonotype was observed a few times. The chain employs TRBV12-3 or TRBV12-4 and TRBJ1-2; 7 bases agree with TRBD1. V was pared by 6 bases and J by 8 bases, with 12 bases of the junction left unmatched. CDR3 length: 14 residues. The CDR3 loop reads CASSPRQGIGGYTF. In DNA, the CDR3 is TGTGCCAGCAGCCCACGACAGGGAATCGGCGGCTACACCTTC.

This clonotype appeared a few times. The rearrangement links TRBV12-3 or TRBV12-4 to TRBJ2-1; D is unclear. The CDR3 has 13 amino acids. Trimming removed 3 bases at V and 6 bases at J, with 9 bases between. CDR3 amino acids: CASSFNLLNEQFF. DNA of the CDR3: TGTGCCAGCAGTTTTAATCTCCTCAATGAGCAGTTCTTC.

This clonotype occurred many times. The genes are TRBV5-1 and TRBJ2-2; D gene ambiguous. The CDR3 totals 14 residues. In germline, CDR1 is SGHRS, CDR2 YFSETQ. Trimming took 1 base from V and 1 from J, leaving 5 bases between them. The CDR3 DNA reads as TGCGCCAGCAGCTTGTTAGGGAACACCGGGGAGCTGTTTTTT. As protein: CASSLLGNTGELFF.